This T cell receptor beta chain was retrieved from a study of control samples from healthy donors and cancer patients. This table comes from immunoSEQ multiplex PCR, and its TCRdb copy is limited to in-frame clones, with some not included. The data hold 22,000 or so clones, with about 88% observed a single time. The sequencing input was PBMCs. The clonotype originates from a woman between 55 and 75 years old with head and neck cancer.

The CDR3: CASSPSGMGNEQFF. In DNA form, the CDR3 reads TGTGCCAGCAGCCCGTCCGGGATGGGGAATGAGCAGTTCTTC. The J gene is TRBJ2-1, the V gene TRBV7-8, with D perhaps TRBD2 (5 bases). CDR1 and CDR2 (germline): SGHVS, FQNEAQ. This CDR3 region has 14 residues. V lost 5 bases and J lost 7, with 15 bases in between.